A selection of T cell receptor beta chains follows, all from one sample in a study of blood T cell repertoires in COVID-19. The assay was immunoSEQ multiplex PCR, and TCRdb's table has in-frame clones only and misses some. The data hold about 400,000 clones, with approximately 85% observed a single time. Sample: PBMCs or T cells enriched from blood (not recorded which). These receptors all stem from a woman in her thirties or forties with acute COVID-19. CDR3s include the opening cysteine and the closing phenylalanine or tryptophan.

length: 15; V: TRBV30; CDR3: CAWSVEQGTNYGYTF
length: 16; V: TRBV4-1; CDR3: CASSQAAEYSNQPQHF
length: 11; V: TRBV11-2; CDR3: CASSLPTEAFF
length: 17; V: TRBV15; CDR3: CATSGDVTGQAAEKLFF
length: 12; V: TRBV12-3/TRBV12-4; CDR3: CASSLWGQVAFF
length: 16; V: TRBV9; CDR3: CASSVAQARDTETQYF
length: 16; V: TRBV7-9; CDR3: CASTPPPQGARTEAFF
length: 12; V: TRBV14; CDR3: CASSLFGTEAFF
length: 14; V: TRBV30; CDR3: CAWRRQGPDAEQYF
length: 15; V: TRBV7-2; CDR3: CASSSPGQSNSPLHF
length: 15; V: TRBV5-1; CDR3: CASSLARQGNYGYTF
length: 13; V: TRBV19; CDR3: CASNARRHQPQHF
length: 15; V: TRBV3-1/TRBV3-2; CDR3: CASSPGLASMETQYF
length: 12; V: TRBV5-1; CDR3: CASSGGDTEAFF
length: 15; V: TRBV5-1; CDR3: CASSLGLANKETQYF
length: 16; V: TRBV4-1; CDR3: CASSQVPSGGRSGGYF
length: 16; V: TRBV27; CDR3: CASSLFQGRGNQPQHF
length: 15; V: TRBV18; CDR3: CASSPRGGKGTEAFF
length: 15; V: TRBV6-1; CDR3: CASSESGGPSYEQYF
length: 16; V: TRBV11-2; CDR3: CASSSYRGRRFHEQYF
length: 14; V: TRBV6-5; CDR3: CASSYNGITDTQYF
length: 20; V: TRBV15; CDR3: CATSRDLIPRPENSNQPQHF
length: 15; V: TRBV7-9; CDR3: CASSFSGAPSYEQYF
length: 15; V: TRBV2; CDR3: CASRNGQAYYYEQYF
length: 14; V: TRBV5-1; CDR3: CASSPDGSNQPQHF
length: 15; V: TRBV5-1; CDR3: CASSLAGQINYGYTF
length: 16; V: TRBV3-1/TRBV3-2; CDR3: CASSQVPDKLGNTIYF
length: 15; V: TRBV24-1; CDR3: CATSDFEESAYEQYF
length: 13; V: TRBV19; CDR3: CASRAAAGSPLHF
length: 15; V: TRBV5-4; CDR3: CASSPTYGLVGEQYF
length: 16; V: TRBV19; CDR3: CASSVTGGRGNQPQHF
length: 15; V: TRBV5-8; CDR3: CASSLGVTGSDEQYF
length: 16; V: TRBV5-1; CDR3: CASSLENRGSTDTQYF
length: 15; V: TRBV30; CDR3: CACPSWDRESEKLFF
length: 14; V: TRBV5-1; CDR3: CASNQGTLSYEQYF
length: 11; V: TRBV19; CDR3: CASSRNTEAFF
length: 14; V: TRBV25-1; CDR3: CASSANRDRSGYTF
length: 15; V: TRBV7-9; CDR3: CASSFPGQKYNEQFF
length: 16; V: TRBV4-1; CDR3: CASSLGAARARNTIYF
length: 15; V: TRBV5-4; CDR3: CASSLGGTSTDTQYF
length: 13; V: TRBV3-1/TRBV3-2; CDR3: CASRQVSGGEQYF
length: 15; V: TRBV5-6; CDR3: CASSLPGQGIGGYTF
length: 16; V: TRBV12-5; CDR3: CASGWLASPGIPPLHF
length: 16; V: TRBV5-1; CDR3: CASSLEASKNTGELFF
length: 19; V: TRBV20-1; CDR3: CSASRGLAGGLSSTDTQYF
length: 17; V: TRBV7-6; CDR3: CASSLTGTGVTTDTQYF
length: 16; V: TRBV6-1; CDR3: CASSEVFTGVYETQYF
length: 15; V: TRBV5-5; CDR3: CASSDPGAPAEKLFF
length: 18; V: TRBV24-1; CDR3: CATSDSGQGRTGANVLTF